Shown below are 9 T cell receptor beta chains from a single sample sequenced in a study of blood T cell repertoires in COVID-19. The data were produced by immunoSEQ multiplex PCR, yet TCRdb's version contains in-frame clones alone and is incomplete. The data hold about 150,000 clones, with 78% observed a single time. Sequencing was performed on PBMCs or T cells enriched from blood (not recorded which). All receptors derive from a woman aged 50 to 60 who had recovered from COVID-19.

The chain carries TRBV30 and TRBJ1-1; D might be TRBD1 (5 bases). V lost 0 bases and J lost 4, with 15 bases in between. The CDR3 loop spans 15 amino acids. The germline gives CDR1 GTSNPN, CDR2 SVGIG (reference sequence). The CDR3 region is CAWSVGTGYVTEAFF. The CDR3 nucleotides read TGTGCCTGGAGTGTGGGAACAGGATACGTCACTGAAGCTTTCTTT.

This clone showed up just a few times. The chain uses TRBV6-1 and TRBJ1-3; TRBD1 is a possible D gene (5 bases). The CDR3 has 16 amino acids. Germline V gene lookup returns CDR1 MNHNS and CDR2 SASEGT. Deletions cut 4 bases from V and 4 bases from J, with 17 bases between. The CDR3 DNA is TGTGCCAGCAGTGGCTCCGGGACTTCCTTAGGAAACACCATATATTTT. Translation gives CASSGSGTSLGNTIYF.

V is TRBV5-1 and J is TRBJ2-2; the match to TRBD1 covers 7 bases. Losses at the gene ends were 4 bases for V and 4 bases for J; bases not matched to a gene: 10. The CDR3 is 16 residues long. Per the germline V gene, CDR1 is SGHRS and CDR2 is YFSETQ. CDR3 DNA: TGCGCCAGCAGCCCTCGACAGGGCCCGGCCACCGGGGAGCTGTTTTTT. This translates into CASSPRQGPATGELFF. Full variable domain (rest looked up from reference TRBV5-1 and TRBJ2-2): KAGVTQTPRYLIKTRGQQVTLSCSPISGHRSVSWYQQTPGQGLQFLFEYFSETQRNKGNFPGRFSGRQFSNSRSEMNVSTLELGDSALYLCASSPRQGPATGELFFGEGSRLTVL.

This clone showed up just once. The chain carries TRBV10-2 and TRBJ2-2; unclear D gene. Germline V CDR1 and CDR2: WSHSY, SAAADI. The CDR3 covers 12 residues. V lost 6 bases, J lost 5 bases, and 7 bases lay in between. The DNA for the CDR3 is TGCGCCAGCAGCGACGGGACCGGGGAGCTGTTTTTT. Translated, it gives CASSDGTGELFF.

The sample holds a few counts of this clone. J is TRBJ1-4 and V is TRBV15; 10 positions agree with TRBD1. CDR1 LNHNV and CDR2 YYDKDF come from the germline V gene (reference sequence). With V trimmed by 1 base and J by 3 bases, 8 bases remained unmatched. The CDR3 is 18 residues long. CDR3 loop: CATSRVRQGAPSNEKLFF. DNA of the CDR3: TGTGCCACCAGCAGAGTTAGACAGGGGGCTCCTTCTAATGAAAAACTGTTTTTT.

Only one count was recorded for this clone. The rearrangement uses TRBV5-1 and TRBJ1-4; 7 bases map to TRBD1. Germline V lookup: CDR1 SGHRS, CDR2 YFSETQ. This CDR3 contains 14 residues. The V gene end was trimmed by 4 bases and the J gene end by 5 bases; junction bases not matched to a gene: 5. CDR3: CASSIGTVNEKLFF. CDR3 nucleotides: TGCGCCAGCAGCATAGGGACAGTGAATGAAAAACTGTTTTTT.

The CDR3 reads CASSSRGADTEAFF. The CDR3 nucleotides are TGTGCCAGTAGTTCCCGCGGGGCGGACACTGAAGCTTTCTTT. This chain connects TRBV19 to TRBJ1-1, with D perhaps matching TRBD1 (5 bases). This CDR3 has 14 amino acids. Germline V CDR1 and CDR2: LNHDA, SQIVND (reference sequence). The V and J ends lost 5 bases and 3 bases respectively, with 13 bases between them.

The J gene is TRBJ1-1, the V gene TRBV28; D is uncertain. This CDR3 spans 13 amino acids. Germline CDR1 MDHEN, CDR2 SYDVKM. Trimming removed 2 bases at V and 8 bases at J, with 12 bases between. DNA for the CDR3: TGTGCCAGCAGTTTAAGGGCGGGAACAGAAGCTTTCTTT. It codes for CASSLRAGTEAFF.

This chain joins TRBV5-1 and TRBJ1-5; 8 bases line up with TRBD1. From germline, CDR1 is SGHRS and CDR2 YFSETQ. V lost 4 bases, J lost 6 bases, and 6 bases stayed unmatched. The length of the CDR3 is 14 residues. The CDR3 region is CASSQTGEVQPQHF. Written as DNA, the CDR3 is TGCGCCAGCAGCCAGACAGGGGAGGTTCAGCCCCAGCATTTT.